This T cell receptor beta chain emerged from a study of OX40 agonist ivuxolimab in advanced cancers. Study-wide points: There were also nonresponders showing low normalized T-cell clonal expansion.

The table came from immunoSEQ multiplex PCR; TCRdb's copy has only in-frame clones and leaves some out. This sample has some 50,000 clones, with roughly 84% found just once. In the case of this clone: What it recognizes is unknown.

Germline V lookup: CDR1 MGHDK, CDR2 SYGVNS. The length of the CDR3 is 15 residues. V lost 2 bases, J lost 6 bases, and 16 bases lay in between. This receptor was identified in an adult with an advanced solid tumor such as melanoma, head and neck, liver or kidney cancer. J is TRBJ1-2 and V is TRBV25-1, with D possibly TRBD1 on 6 matching bases. This specimen was CD4+ or CD8+ T cells sorted from blood, taken in a trial of the OX40 agonist ivuxolimab. CDR3 sequence (DNA): TGTGCCAGCAGTGAACCCCCCCCCAGGGGCCATGGCTACACCTTC. Protein product: CASSEPPPRGHGYTF.